This T cell receptor beta chain was found in a study of cytomegalovirus exposure and HLA in healthy donors. Study findings and constraints: Most TCR sequences proved rare, with some public TCRs found in many donors. With further analysis later on, most CMV-associated TCR beta chains appeared HLA-restricted.

Trimming removed 2 bases from V and 6 bases from J, with 10 bases in between. The CDR3 runs 12 residues. Germline CDR1 GTSNPN, CDR2 SVGIG (reference sequence). The PCR was carried out with 60 Vbeta primers and 13 Jbeta primers. Clones were read by immunoSEQ multiplex PCR, and TCRdb kept only the in-frame ones, dropping some. This sample has 110,000 or so clones, with approximately 77% found just once. In regard to this clone: Antigen unknown.

The receptor's source is a man aged 45-60 years in good health and CMV-seropositive. The V call is TRBV30, the J call TRBJ1-2, with D uncertain. Sequences were obtained from PBMCs. CDR3 loop: CAWSRGLDGYTF. The CDR3 bases are TGTGCCTGGAGTAGAGGGCTGGATGGCTACACCTTC.